The 26 T cell receptor beta chains given below trace back to one sample, sequenced in a study of response to subunit inactivated influenza vaccine. TCRdb re-analysed the RT-PCR reads in MiXCR, keeping a single row per CDR3 protein. The sample has fewer than 650,000 distinct CDR3 sequences, under 15% seen once. This sample comprised PBMCs from blood, obtained roughly 47 days after vaccination. All receptors come from a man aged 45-60 years who received an inactivated influenza vaccine.

This clonotype was seen a few times. The V and J genes are TRBV10-3 and TRBJ1-2; the match to TRBD1 covers 9 bases. The trim removed 4 bases at V and 5 bases at J, leaving 8 bases unmatched. Germline CDR1 and CDR2: ENHRY and SYGVKD. This CDR3 has 15 residues. The CDR3, as DNA: TGTGCCATCAGTGGTCCGGGACAGGGCGATTATGGCTACACCTTC. Its translation is CAISGPGQGDYGYTF.

The V gene is TRBV12-3 or TRBV12-4, the J gene TRBJ2-7, with a weak D call TRBD1 (6 bases). V gave up 3 bases and J gave up 1 base, with 19 bases separating them. The CDR3 contains 17 residues. The CDR3 here is CASSLRQVSFFSYEQYF. In DNA form, the CDR3 reads TGTGCCAGCAGTTTGAGACAGGTATCCTTTTTTTCCTACGAGCAGTACTTC.

This clonotype appeared a few times. The V gene is TRBV18, the J gene TRBJ2-5; D not resolved. CDR3 size: 11 residues. Trimming left V 8 bases short and J 5 bases short, with 9 bases between. Germline V gene data show CDR1 as KGHSH and CDR2 as LQKENI. The DNA of the CDR3 is TGTGCCAGCAGCCCGCTGGAGACCCAGTACTTC. This codes for CASSPLETQYF.

The chain's CDR3 is CASSYSAGGPPDTQYF. The CDR3 DNA is TGTGCCAGCAGTTACTCGGCGGGAGGGCCCCCAGATACGCAGTATTTT. V is TRBV6-5 and J is TRBJ2-3; 9 nucleotides agree with TRBD2. The CDR3 contains 16 residues. The V gene's germline CDR1 is MNHEY and CDR2 SVGAGI. V gave up 0 bases and J gave up 4 bases; unmatched junction bases: 5.

This clonotype was counted between two and nine times. The rearrangement joins TRBV6-1 to TRBJ2-5; TRBD1 or TRBD2 may be the D gene (5 bases each). Germline lookup yields CDR1 MNHNS and CDR2 SASEGT. Trimming took off 6 bases at V and 5 bases at J, with 16 bases between the two ends. This CDR3 region has 14 residues. This CDR3 reads CASRSLPGAETQYF. As DNA, the CDR3 is TGTGCCAGCAGATCCCTCCCCGGGGCGGAGACCCAGTACTTC.

The CDR3: CASSLEGKGNQPQHF. DNA of the CDR3: TGTGCCAGCAGTTTGGAGGGGAAGGGCAATCAGCCCCAGCATTTT. The V and J genes are TRBV27 and TRBJ1-5; D possibly corresponds to TRBD1 (5 bases). This CDR3 comprises 15 residues. V lost 3 bases and J 2 bases, leaving 11 bases between the germline ends. Looked up from germline, CDR1 is MNHEY and CDR2 is SMNVEV (reference sequence).

The chain carries TRBV4-2 and TRBJ2-7; 13 bases match TRBD2. Germline CDR1 reads LGHNA; CDR2 reads YNFKEQ. V dropped 0 bases and J dropped 10; count of bases not matched to a gene: 21. This CDR3 spans 20 amino acids. CDR3 DNA sequence: TGTGCCAGCAGCCAAGATCTAGGGACTAGCGGGGCCCCTACGAGGATTTCTCAGTACTTC. Protein sequence: CASSQDLGTSGAPTRISQYF.

The V call is TRBV5-6, the J call TRBJ1-2; a weak D match, TRBD1 (5 bases). Germline V gene lookup returns CDR1 SGHDT and CDR2 YYEEEE. This CDR3 has 11 residues. With 0 bases removed from V and 14 bases from J, the gap between germline ends came to 11 bases. This CDR3 is CASSLVAGVTF. CDR3 coding DNA: TGTGCCAGCAGCTTGGTGGCGGGGGTGACCTTC.

The rearrangement uses TRBV20-1 and TRBJ2-1; possible D gene TRBD2, 5 bases. Trimming shortened V by 1 base and J by 0 bases, and 19 bases separated the two germline ends. Germline-derived CDR1 and CDR2 are DFQATT and SNEGSKA (reference sequence). The CDR3 has 18 amino acids. The CDR3 coding sequence is TGCAGTGCTAGAGGGAGCTGGGGAGCCTCGAGCTCCTACAATGAGCAGTTCTTC. Its protein product is CSARGSWGASSSYNEQFF.

This clonotype was picked up a small number of times. The chain joins TRBV5-1 to TRBJ2-7; D tentatively reads TRBD1 or TRBD2 (5 bases each). The germline gives CDR1 SGHRS, CDR2 YFSETQ. This CDR3 comprises 15 residues. Trimming left V 0 bases short and J 4 bases short, with 14 bases between. The CDR3 is CASSLARGAVYEQYF. The DNA for the CDR3 is TGCGCCAGCAGCTTGGCCAGAGGGGCCGTTTACGAGCAGTACTTC.

This clonotype was seen more than once but under ten times. Here the CDR3 reads CASRWDSYTDTQYF. In nucleotides, the CDR3 is TGTGCCAGCAGGTGGGACAGCTACACAGATACGCAGTATTTT. This chain joins TRBV2 and TRBJ2-3, with TRBD1 matching 7 bases. With V trimmed by 6 bases and J by 2 bases, 5 bases remained unmatched. The CDR3 length is 14 residues. Looked up from germline, CDR1 is SNHLY and CDR2 is FYNNEI.

This clonotype has ten or more counts. CDR3 DNA sequence: TGCAGTGCTAGCCTGTCCGGGTCGGAGTTCTTC. Translation: CSASLSGSEFF. This chain connects TRBV20-1 to TRBJ2-1; no firm D call. Germline V gene data show CDR1 as DFQATT and CDR2 as SNEGSKA (reference sequence). This CDR3 region has 11 residues. Between the trimmed V and J ends, which lost 3 bases and 14 bases, there was a span of 14 bases.

J is TRBJ2-7 and V is TRBV28; the match to TRBD2 covers 7 bases. CDR1 MDHEN and CDR2 SYDVKM come from the germline V gene. The CDR3 runs to 13 residues. J lost 3 bases, V lost 9 bases, and 8 bases had no gene match. The CDR3 is CASLVAGDYEQYF. CDR3 DNA: TGTGCCAGTTTGGTTGCGGGAGACTACGAGCAGTACTTC.

This clonotype was seen a few times. The CDR3: CASSESTVKAYEQYF. CDR3 DNA: TGTGCCAGCAGTGAATCCACAGTTAAGGCCTACGAGCAGTACTTC. V and J are TRBV25-1 and TRBJ2-7; D remains unclear. This CDR3 spans 15 amino acids. Germline lookup yields CDR1 MGHDK and CDR2 SYGVNS. With 1 base removed from V and 2 bases from J, the gap between germline ends came to 12 bases.

Only a few counts were recorded for this clonotype. V and J are TRBV7-2 and TRBJ1-2; D is ambiguous. Germline CDR1 is SGHTA and CDR2 is FQGNSA. The CDR3 is made up of 11 amino acids. The germline V and J ends were trimmed by 10 bases and 8 bases, with 14 bases remaining between them. CDR3 in DNA: TGTGCCATCCCCTTACGATGGGGCTACACCTTC. Translated: CAIPLRWGYTF.

CDR3: CASSSSGLAGVYYEQYF. CDR3 DNA sequence: TGTGCCAGCAGCTCTAGCGGCCTAGCGGGAGTTTATTACGAGCAGTACTTC. This sequence joins TRBV7-9 and TRBJ2-7, with 10 bases identical to TRBD2. This CDR3 spans 17 amino acids. The trim removed 4 bases at V and 4 bases at J, leaving 13 bases unmatched. CDR1 is SEHNR and CDR2 is FQNEAQ in the germline V gene (reference sequence).

This rearrangement joins TRBV6-5 to TRBJ2-7, with a tentative D call TRBD2 (5 bases). This CDR3 is 16 amino acids long. V was shortened by 0 bases and J by 2 bases, with 14 bases between the two germline ends. Germline CDR1 is MNHEY and CDR2 is SVGAGI. This CDR3 reads CASSYSNGGSAYEQYF. For the CDR3, the DNA is TGTGCCAGCAGTTACTCGAATGGCGGGTCCGCCTACGAGCAGTACTTC.

The rearrangement joins TRBV11-1 to TRBJ2-1; no clear D gene. CDR3 length: 15 residues. Trimming removed 2 bases from V and 0 bases from J, with 8 bases in between. CDR1 SGHAT and CDR2 FQDESV come from the germline V gene (reference sequence). CDR3 sequence (DNA): TGTGCCAGCAGCTTACAGCAGAGCTCCTACAATGAGCAGTTCTTC. It codes for CASSLQQSSYNEQFF.

This clonotype was picked up a small number of times. This chain links TRBV3-1 with TRBJ2-3, with D perhaps being TRBD1 or TRBD2 (6 bases each). Germline V gene lookup returns CDR1 LGHDT and CDR2 YNNKEL (reference sequence). Between the trimmed V and J ends, which lost 3 bases and 7 bases, there was a span of 14 bases. This CDR3 is 14 amino acids long. The DNA of the CDR3 is TGTGCCAGCAGCCAGAGGGGGGCCTTGAATACGCAGTATTTT. Protein: CASSQRGALNTQYF.

This clonotype was counted only a few times. J is TRBJ1-3 and V is TRBV10-3; TRBD1 aligns across 7 bases. The CDR3 is made up of 15 amino acids. Germline CDR1 is ENHRY and CDR2 is SYGVKD. The V segment lost 6 bases and the J segment 0 bases; nucleotides outside the gene matches: 5. The CDR3 coding sequence is TGTGCCATCAGCCCGGGACAGAACTCTGGAAACACCATATATTTT. Protein: CAISPGQNSGNTIYF.

As DNA, the CDR3 is TGTGCCAGCAGCTTATGGGACAGGGGGCCAGAGACCCAGTACTTC. The encoded protein is CASSLWDRGPETQYF. The genes are TRBV7-9 and TRBJ2-5; TRBD1 matches at 12 bases. Germline assignment: CDR1 SEHNR and CDR2 FQNEAQ (reference sequence). CDR3 length: 15 amino acids. The V gene end was trimmed by 2 bases and the J gene end by 4 bases; junction bases not matched to a gene: 2.

J is TRBJ2-5 and V is TRBV12-3 or TRBV12-4, with 11 bases fitting TRBD2. The CDR3 spans 15 residues. The trim removed 3 bases at V and 5 bases at J, leaving 5 bases unmatched. CDR3 sequence reads: CASSFPSGGSETQYF. The CDR3 region has the DNA TGTGCCAGCAGTTTCCCTAGCGGGGGGTCGGAGACCCAGTACTTC.

V gene TRBV3-1 combines with J gene TRBJ2-7; the D gene is possibly TRBD2 (6 bases). The germline gives CDR1 LGHDT, CDR2 YNNKEL (reference sequence). V was cut by 4 bases and J by 1 base, with 17 bases left in between. The length of the CDR3 is 16 residues. CDR3 DNA: TGTGCCAGCAGCCCCCGGGGTAGCGGACCTTCCTACGAGCAGTACTTC. This encodes CASSPRGSGPSYEQYF.

This rearrangement joins TRBV7-2 to TRBJ2-7, with 8 bases matching TRBD1. This CDR3 comprises 15 residues. J gave up 2 bases and V 1 base, and 4 bases lay outside the gene matches. Germline CDR1 SGHTA, CDR2 FQGNSA. For the CDR3, the DNA is TGTGCCAGCAGCTTAGTGGGACAGGCGGCCTACGAGCAGTACTTC. Amino acids: CASSLVGQAAYEQYF.

The chain is built from TRBV5-6 and TRBJ2-5; 8 nucleotides match TRBD1. Germline loops: CDR1 SGHDT, CDR2 YYEEEE. V was pared by 2 bases and J by 2 bases, with 5 bases of the junction left unmatched. The CDR3 loop spans 15 amino acids. The CDR3 DNA sequence: TGTGCCAGCAGCTTCCCTGGGACAGGTCAAGAGACCCAGTACTTC. This gives the protein CASSFPGTGQETQYF. Filled out from reference TRBV5-6 and TRBJ2-5, the complete variable domain reads DAGVTQSPTHLIKTRGQQVTLRCSPKSGHDTVSWYQQALGQGPQFIFQYYEEEERQRGNFPDRFSGHQFPNYSSELNVNALLLGDSALYLCASSFPGTGQETQYFGPGTRLLVL.

This clonotype was detected only a few times. The V gene is TRBV20-1, the J gene TRBJ2-7; 9 bases are shared with TRBD2. The junction had 10 bases not matched to a gene; V was cut back by 7 bases and J by 6 bases. Germline-derived CDR1 and CDR2 are DFQATT and SNEGSKA (reference sequence). CDR3 length: 13 residues. The DNA of the CDR3 is TGCAGTGATCCATTAGCGGGAGTTTCCGAGCAGTACTTC. Encoded protein: CSDPLAGVSEQYF.